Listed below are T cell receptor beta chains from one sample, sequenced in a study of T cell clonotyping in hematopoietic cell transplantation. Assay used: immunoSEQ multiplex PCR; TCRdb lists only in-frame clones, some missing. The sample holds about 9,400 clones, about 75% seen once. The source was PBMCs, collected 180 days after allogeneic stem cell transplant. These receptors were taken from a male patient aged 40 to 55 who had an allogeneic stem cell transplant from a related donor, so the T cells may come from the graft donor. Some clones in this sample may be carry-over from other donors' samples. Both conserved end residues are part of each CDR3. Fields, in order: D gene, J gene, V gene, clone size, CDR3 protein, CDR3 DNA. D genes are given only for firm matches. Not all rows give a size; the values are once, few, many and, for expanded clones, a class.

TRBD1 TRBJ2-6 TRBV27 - CASSSWLGQAHSSGANVLTF TGTGCCAGCAGTTCCTGGCTGGGACAGGCTCATAGCTCTGGGGCCAACGTCCTGACTTTC
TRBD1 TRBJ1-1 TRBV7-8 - CASSSSWTGNEAFF TGTGCCAGCAGCTCAAGCTGGACAGGTAATGAAGCTTTCTTT
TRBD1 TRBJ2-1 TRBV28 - CASSAPGTGVDEQFF TGTGCCAGCAGTGCCCCCGGGACAGGGGTCGATGAGCAGTTCTTC
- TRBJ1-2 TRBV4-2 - CASSQEGRLLF TGTGCCAGCAGCCAAGAGGGACGCCTGCTCTTC
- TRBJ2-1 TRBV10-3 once CAIRGTSPFDNEQFF TGTGCCATCAGGGGGACTTCACCTTTCGACAATGAGCAGTTCTTC
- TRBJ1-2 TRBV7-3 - CARRGFYGYTF TGTGCCAGAAGGGGGTTCTATGGCTACACCTTC
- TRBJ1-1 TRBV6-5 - CATQRGHPPVEAFF TGTGCCACCCAGAGGGGACACCCCCCGGTTGAAGCTTTCTTT
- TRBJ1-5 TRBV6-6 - CASSSSDKGGNQPQHF TGTGCCAGCAGTTCATCCGACAAAGGGGGCAATCAGCCCCAGCATTTT
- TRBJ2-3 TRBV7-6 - CASSLVAGGSTDTQYF TGTGCCAGCAGCTTAGTAGCCGGAGGGTCCACAGATACGCAGTATTTT
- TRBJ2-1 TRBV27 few CASSLSGGNEQFF TGTGCCAGCAGTTTATCTGGGGGCAATGAGCAGTTCTTC
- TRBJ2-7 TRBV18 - CASSREVNYEQYF TGTGCCAGCTCCCGAGAAGTTAATTACGAGCAGTACTTC
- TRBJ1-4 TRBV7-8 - CASSLAAATNEKLFF TGTGCCAGCAGCTTAGCGGCGGCAACTAATGAAAAACTGTTTTTT
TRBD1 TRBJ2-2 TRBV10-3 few CATRQGEHTGELFF TGTGCCACGCGACAGGGGGAGCACACCGGGGAGCTGTTTTTT
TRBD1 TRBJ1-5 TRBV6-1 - CASSGQLTGGVGKPQHF TGTGCCAGCAGTGGACAGCTCACAGGGGGAGTGGGGAAGCCCCAGCATTTT
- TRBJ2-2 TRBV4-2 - CASSQPGGRKNTGELFF TGTGCCAGCAGCCAACCCGGGGGCAGAAAGAACACCGGGGAGCTGTTTTTT
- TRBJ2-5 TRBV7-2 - CASSLGGTASPETQYF TGTGCCAGCAGCTTAGGTGGAACCGCCTCCCCAGAGACCCAGTACTTC
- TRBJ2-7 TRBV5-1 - CASSLESGSSYEQYF TGCGCCAGCAGCTTGGAGTCGGGAAGCTCCTACGAGCAGTACTTC
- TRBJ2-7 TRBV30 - CAWSVKGEFYEQYF TGTGCCTGGAGTGTGAAGGGGGAGTTCTACGAGCAGTACTTC
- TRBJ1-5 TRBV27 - CASSTHQPQHF TGTGCCAGCAGTACCCATCAGCCCCAGCATTTT
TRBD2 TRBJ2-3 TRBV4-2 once CASSVRAGTSGGGSTDTQYF TGTGCCAGCAGCGTTAGGGCCGGGACTAGCGGGGGGGGAAGCACAGATACGCAGTATTTT
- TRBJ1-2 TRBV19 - CASRRTLTSNYGYTF TGTGCCAGTAGACGCACCCTTACCAGTAACTATGGCTACACCTTC
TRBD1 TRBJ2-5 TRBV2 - CASRDRGQETQYF TGTGCCAGCAGGGACAGGGGGCAAGAGACCCAGTACTTC
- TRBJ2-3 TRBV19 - CASSMAGRSTDTQYF TGTGCCAGTAGTATGGCGGGCCGAAGCACAGATACGCAGTATTTT
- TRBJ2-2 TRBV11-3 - CASSSVSGELFF TGTGCCAGCAGCTCCGTGTCCGGGGAGCTGTTTTTT
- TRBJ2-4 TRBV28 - CASSFRTALDIQYF TGTGCCAGCAGTTTCCGGACAGCTTTAGACATTCAGTACTTC
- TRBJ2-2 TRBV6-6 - CASSYSLNTGELFF TGTGCCAGCAGTTACTCCTTGAACACCGGGGAGCTGTTTTTT
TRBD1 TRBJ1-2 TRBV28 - CASSLGQGFYGYTF TGTGCCAGCAGTTTGGGACAGGGGTTTTATGGCTACACCTTC
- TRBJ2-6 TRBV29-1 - CSVDVSGANVLTF TGCAGCGTTGACGTCTCTGGGGCCAACGTCCTGACTTTC
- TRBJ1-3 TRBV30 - CAWRLSSGNTIYF TGTGCCTGGAGGCTTTCTTCTGGAAACACCATATATTTT
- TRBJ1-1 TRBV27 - CASSFGARAEAFF TGTGCCAGCAGTTTTGGGGCAAGAGCTGAAGCTTTCTTT
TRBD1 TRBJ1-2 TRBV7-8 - CASSPDRTGRGFYGYTF TGTGCCAGCAGCCCCGATCGGACAGGACGAGGGTTCTATGGCTACACCTTC
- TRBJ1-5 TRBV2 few CASSLVPDSNQPQHF TGTGCCAGCAGCCTGGTTCCGGATAGCAATCAGCCCCAGCATTTT
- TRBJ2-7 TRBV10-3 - CAISSGASKQYF TGTGCCATCAGTTCGGGGGCTAGCAAGCAGTACTTC
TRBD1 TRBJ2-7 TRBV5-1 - CASSKTGGSGSYEQYF TGCGCCAGCAGCAAAACAGGGGGCTCAGGTTCCTACGAGCAGTACTTC
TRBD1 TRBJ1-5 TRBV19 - CASSIGTGAYQPQHF TGTGCCAGTAGTATCGGGACAGGCGCCTATCAGCCCCAGCATTTT
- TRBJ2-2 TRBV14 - CASSQAPVTNGELFF TGTGCCAGCAGCCAAGCTCCTGTGACGAACGGGGAGCTGTTTTTT
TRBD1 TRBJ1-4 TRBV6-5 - CASSYSTGEHQLFF TGTGCCAGCAGTTACTCGACAGGGGAACACCAACTGTTTTTT
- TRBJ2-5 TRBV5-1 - CASSRWGGDTQETQYF TGCGCCAGCAGCCGGTGGGGGGGGGACACTCAAGAGACCCAGTACTTC
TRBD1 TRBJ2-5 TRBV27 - CASRQGARETQYF TGTGCCAGCAGGCAGGGGGCTCGAGAGACCCAGTACTTC
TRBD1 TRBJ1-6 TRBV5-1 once CASSVDRVGSPLHF TGCGCCAGCAGCGTGGACAGGGTCGGCTCACCCCTCCACTTT
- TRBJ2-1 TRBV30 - CAWSVLGTGNEQFF TGTGCCTGGAGTGTACTGGGTACAGGGAATGAGCAGTTCTTC
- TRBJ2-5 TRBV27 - CASSWSEQETQYF TGTGCCAGCAGTTGGTCGGAGCAAGAGACCCAGTACTTC
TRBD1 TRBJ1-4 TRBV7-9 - CASSLDREKRGFEKLFF TGTGCCAGCAGCCTAGACAGGGAGAAAAGAGGATTTGAAAAACTGTTTTTT
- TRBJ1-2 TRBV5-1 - CASRPQQGSPGYTF TGCGCCAGCAGACCCCAACAGGGATCCCCTGGCTACACCTTC
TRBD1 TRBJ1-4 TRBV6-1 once CASIDRELFF TGTGCCAGCATAGACAGGGAACTGTTTTTT
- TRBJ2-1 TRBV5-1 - CATDFEGEQFF TGCGCCACCGACTTCGAGGGTGAGCAGTTCTTC
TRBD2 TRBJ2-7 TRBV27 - CASNRLAGLEEQYF TGTGCCAGCAACCGACTAGCGGGGTTGGAAGAGCAGTACTTC
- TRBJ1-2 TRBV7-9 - CASSSAAIYGYTF TGTGCCAGCAGCTCCGCGGCCATCTATGGCTACACCTTC
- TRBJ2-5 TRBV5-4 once CASSFAHRGETQYF TGTGCCAGCAGCTTCGCTCATAGAGGGGAGACCCAGTACTTC
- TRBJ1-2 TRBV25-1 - CASSRGIGYTF TGTGCCAGCTCCCGGGGTATTGGCTACACCTTC
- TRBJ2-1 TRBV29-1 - CSVATAGLSQFF TGCAGCGTTGCTACTGCGGGTTTGTCGCAGTTCTTC
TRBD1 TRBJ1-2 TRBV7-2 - CASSSRQGIVGYTF TGTGCCAGCAGCTCCAGACAGGGGATAGTTGGCTACACCTTC
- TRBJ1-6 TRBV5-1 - CASSLGPQGSNSPLHF TGCGCCAGCAGCCTCGGGCCACAGGGAAGCAATTCACCCCTCCACTTT
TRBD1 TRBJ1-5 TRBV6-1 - CASRETGYQPQHF TGTGCCAGCAGGGAGACAGGGTATCAGCCCCAGCATTTT
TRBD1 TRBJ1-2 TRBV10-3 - CAISPDRENYGYTF TGTGCCATCAGCCCGGACAGGGAAAACTATGGCTACACCTTC
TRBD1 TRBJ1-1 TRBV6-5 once CASRASGGFLAEAFF TGTGCCAGCAGAGCCTCAGGGGGCTTCCTGGCTGAAGCTTTCTTT
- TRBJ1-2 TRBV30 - CAWRDSFNYGYTF TGTGCCTGGAGGGACTCCTTTAACTATGGCTACACCTTC
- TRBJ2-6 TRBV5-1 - CASREQVSGANVLTF TGCGCCAGCAGAGAACAGGTCTCTGGGGCCAACGTCCTGACTTTC
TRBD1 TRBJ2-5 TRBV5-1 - CASSSDRGQGETQYF TGCGCCAGCAGCTCGGACAGGGGGCAGGGGGAGACCCAGTACTTC